This T cell receptor beta chain emerged from a study of identical twins listed by TCRdb under 2016. Describing the broader study: The study deep-sequenced TCR alpha and beta repertoires from monozygotic twins, unrelated adults of various ages and cord blood to test whether fetal clonotypes persist. Replicate twin experiments were performed at different times using different library preparation protocols to rule out contamination.

From the germline V gene, CDR1 is MNHNS and CDR2 is SASEGT. Taken from cysteine to phenylalanine, the CDR3 has 13 residues. Solely the CDR3 DNA is kept, with 39 bases framed from the first base. For this clonotype: Its antigen target is currently unknown. The junction departs from the called germline gene at one end, perhaps through a read error.

Every donor in the study was a healthy Caucasian. The twin cohort consisted of three pairs of female monozygotic twins, all aged 18 to 29 years. Positive isolation kits from Invitrogen were used to isolate CD4+ and CD8+ T cell populations. Libraries were constructed by 5' RACE. Sequenced using an Illumina HiSeq 2000. Template switching added a universal primer binding site, and the final cDNA carried a unique molecular identifier that allowed TCR cDNA molecules to be counted accurately. Specific primers in the conserved constant-segment region were used to synthesize first-strand cDNA for the TCR alpha and beta chains. To control for contamination, every cDNA library carried two barcodes: a SMART-Mk sample barcode plus Illumina barcodes. TruSeq adapter sequences and Illumina sample barcodes were added in two successive PCR steps. The TCR alpha and beta cDNA libraries were sequenced on the Illumina HiSeq platform using custom primers. As for the authors' bioinformatics: Raw reads were processed with MiGEC to extract unique molecular identifiers, and MiXCR was used to determine CDR3 positions. Recombination models were inferred per individual with the repgenHMM and IGoR tools using an EM algorithm. Shared clonotypes were analyzed with the tcR package in R, and sharing was normalized by the product of cloneset sizes. Out-of-frame nonproductive sequences were analyzed to study raw recombination free of thymic and clonal selection effects. Using fastp at Q25 and MiXCR, TCRdb reprocessed the public reads and kept productive beta chains. Each entry is one CDR3 protein sequence, shown with its most common DNA and genes. The V and J calls reflect TCRdb's pipeline rather than the authors' work. The sample profile shows about 530,000 distinct CDR3 sequences; 15% of them were found once. The leading ten clones occupy nearly 0.45% of the sample.

What the work shows at the level of the full study, not this receptor alone: Zero-insertion analyses could be partly confounded by invariant T cells such as MAIT and iNKT, although diverse VJ usage argued against such confounding for most clonotypes. Compared with coincidental sharing between unrelated individuals, an excess of low generation-probability sequences was observed among out-of-frame TCR alpha sequences shared between twins. The excess sharing between twins in beta out-of-frame sequences was weaker because fewer shared sequences reduced the signal-to-noise ratio. In monozygotic twins, out-of-frame TCR alpha sharing was systematically underestimated by recombination models, although the models agreed with sharing between unrelated individuals. Because the same donors could not be followed over many years, the conclusions depended on cross-sectional statistical analysis. Fewer insertions were carried by abundant cord blood beta clonotypes, a similar but weaker trend appeared in young adult naive repertoires, and no such trend appeared in memory repertoires.

This sample was also put to use in a study of yellow fever vaccine responses in identical twins. As the second publication notes: The authors reported that the T cell response to vaccination in identical twins appeared partly convergent and partly personalized. In identical twins, the study followed T cell clones that responded to the vaccine with precision.

This receptor was obtained from a woman aged 18-30 years in good health. Specimen: CD4+ T cells sorted from blood. The chain is encoded by TRBV6-1 joined to TRBJ1-4; no D gene call is confident. The CDR3 has the sequence CASETVPPEKPFF. The DNA sequence is TGTGCCAGCGAGACGGTACCTCCAGAAAAACCGTTTTTT.